The 3 T cell receptor beta chains given below trace back to one sample, sequenced in a study of blood T cell repertoires in COVID-19. Data came from immunoSEQ multiplex PCR; TCRdb stores just in-frame clones and leaves some out. The repertoire consists of about 59,000 clones, with around 85% occurring once and the leading ten covering around 9.7%. Sequenced material: peripheral blood. These receptors all come from a human donor in a cohort sampled during active COVID-19.

This clone was found a few times. The chain employs TRBV6-6 and TRBJ2-5; a weak D match, TRBD1 (5 bases). The length of the CDR3 is 13 residues. V was pared by 8 bases and J by 4 bases, with 14 bases between. Germline V gives CDR1 MNHNY, CDR2 SVGAGI (reference sequence). The CDR3 is CASGAGYRETQYF. The CDR3 bases are TGTGCCAGCGGAGCAGGGTACCGAGAGACCCAGTACTTC.

This sequence joins TRBV30 and TRBJ2-2; TRBD2 might be the D (5 bases). The germline V gene encodes CDR1 GTSNPN and CDR2 SVGIG (reference sequence). This CDR3 contains 13 residues. V lost 0 bases and J 3 bases, leaving 5 bases between the germline ends. Here the CDR3 reads CAWSVADTGELFF. In DNA form, the CDR3 reads TGTGCCTGGAGTGTAGCGGACACCGGGGAGCTGTTTTTT.

This chain uses TRBV28 with TRBJ2-2, with D hard to call. Germline-derived CDR1 and CDR2 are MDHEN and SYDVKM. The CDR3 sequence is 17 residues long. Trimming cost V 5 bases and J 1 base, with 17 bases left between them. The CDR3 sequence: CASSLLPATGNTGELFF. The CDR3 bases are TGTGCCAGCAGTCTTCTCCCCGCGACGGGGAACACCGGGGAGCTGTTTTTT.